The entry that follows covers one TCR beta chain sequence. The antigen is undetermined. The CDR3 loop spans 13 amino acids. Germline loops: CDR1 SGHRS, CDR2 YFSETQ. V lost 5 bases and J lost 6; bases outside the gene matches: 5. This sample is part of a study of cytotoxic CD8 clonotypes in ibrutinib-treated CLL. About the research overall: Researchers reported about a dozen relapsed/refractory and under 16 treatment-naive patients, around 17 of them IGHV unmutated. Response samples were taken after a median roughly twelve months of treatment, range 6 to 36. The study's findings and limits: There were differences in sampling times between sustained-remission and progressing patients. Upon ibrutinib response clonality rose, and upon progression it fell back toward baseline.

Sequencing was performed with immunoSEQ multiplex PCR; in TCRdb, only in-frame clones are kept and a portion is missing. The data hold fewer than 400,000 clones, with under 70% observed a single time. This chain links TRBV5-1 with TRBJ1-5; 7 bases agree with TRBD1. The sequencing used PBMCs, collected after 36 months of ibrutinib treatment. This TCR derives from a human donor with chronic lymphocytic leukemia. The CDR3 nucleotides are TGCGCCAGCAGACGGGACAGTTCTCAGCCCCAGCATTTT. Translation gives CASRRDSSQPQHF.